The subject of this entry is one T cell receptor (beta chain). The antigen this receptor binds is unknown. Per-nucleotide qualities are absent, and no much larger clonotype sits a single base away. The immunoSEQ Assay, a bias-controlled multiplex PCR, was used to amplify TCRbeta CDR3 regions from genomic DNA. The study's own analysis went as follows. Nucleated cell counts per sample were estimated from amplification of reference gene primers within the assay. Sequence reads were collapsed and filtered to measure the absolute abundance of every unique TCRbeta CDR3 rearrangement. Productive Simpson clonality was computed per sample as the square root of Simpson's diversity index over productive rearrangements. This is the immuneACCESS table as TCRdb keeps it, with only in-frame sequences that have V and J called. A part of the clones is gone; compared with another copy, unresolved V genes explain less than half, and the rest is unexplained. For V, J and clone size, that table is used; D and trimming come from the DNA. Across this sample there are 400,000 to 450,000 clones, with less than 95% seen only once. The top ten clonotypes cover around 0.6% of the sample.

This sample was taken from a study of blood T cell repertoires in COVID-19 (dated by TCRdb to the early 2020s). With respect to the entire study: Samples from collaborators originated in the United States, Italy and Spain and spanned both the acute and convalescent phases of COVID-19. The prospective study material was composed of cDNA or gDNA derived from T cells, B-cell-depleted T cells, or PBMCs. Deeply sampled blood TCRbeta repertoires from subjects exposed to, actively infected with, or recovered from COVID-19 were included in the dataset. A freely available public database, intended as a resource for researchers studying the immune response to SARS-CoV-2, is where the repertoires were released. The samples were drawn from two sources: the first 160 participants of the ongoing ImmuneRACE study, and 1,000 to 1,500 subjects contributed by 6 global collaborators. Sample metadata almost always included a de-identified subject ID, COVID-19 status, age in years and sex. HLA class I and class II types, where available, came from metadata supplied by the sample provider rather than from assay-based typing. Paper-wide results and their limitations: The quantity of clinical and demographic metadata differed by source and by participant and was supplied without curation.

In the prospective study, participants were 18 to 89 years old, resided in approximately 25 geographic areas of the United States, and were enrolled through a virtual design. In the prospective study, cohorts were assigned on the basis of participant-reported clinical history obtained from a screening survey and a study questionnaire. Recovered participants in ImmuneRACE Cohort 3 were defined as having two consecutive negative NP/OP PCR tests, clearance from a healthcare professional, or resolution of symptoms. Mobile phlebotomists in the prospective study collected whole blood, serum and a nasopharyngeal or oropharyngeal swab from every participant. Additional blood draws and questionnaires over a 2-month period could optionally be provided by prospective study participants. Before DNA extraction, blood samples from the prospective study were shipped at room temperature or frozen. Sequenced material: PBMCs or T cells enriched from blood (not recorded which). The TCR was taken from a young man who had recovered from COVID-19.

CDR3 loop: CASSSGTGVEQYF. The nucleotides read TGCGCCAGCAGCTCCGGGACAGGAGTTGAGCAGTACTTC. Recombination connected TRBV5-1 to TRBJ2-7; 8 nucleotides in the junction match TRBD1. At the junction V is shortened by 3 bases and J by 7 bases; bases outside the gene matches: 6. Per the germline V gene, SGHRS is the CDR1 and YFSETQ is the CDR2. The CDR3 runs 13 amino acids, cysteine and phenylalanine included. CDR3 DNA only is kept here, 39 bases in frame from base 1. With all but the CDR3 taken from the reference TRBV5-1 and TRBJ2-7 genes, the full variable domain is: KAGVTQTPRYLIKTRGQQVTLSCSPISGHRSVSWYQQTPGQGLQFLFEYFSETQRNKGNFPGRFSGRQFSNSRSEMNVSTLELGDSALYLCASSSGTGVEQYFGPGTRLTVT.